This is a list of T cell receptor beta chains from one sample in a study of regulatory T cells in long-lasting Graves disease. From the multiplex PCR reads, TCRdb called clonotypes with MiXCR, one entry per CDR3 protein. Of approximately 350,000 distinct CDR3 sequences in the sample, around 15% were seen once. The sample also formed part of further work on T cells in Graves' hyperthyroidism and ophthalmopathy.

This specimen consisted of peripheral blood mononuclear cells (PBMCs), obtained at new diagnosis, from a patient treated with antithyroid drugs. These receptors originate from a young woman with Graves disease. Both conserved end residues are part of each CDR3. Some rows mark clone size as missing; the rest say once, few, many or name a class of expanded clone.

CDR3 protein,J gene,clone size,V gene
CSVGGHSGQPQHF,TRBJ1-5,few,TRBV29-1
CASSSTGLFSGNTIYF,TRBJ1-3,-,TRBV27
CASRRTGTNQPQHF,TRBJ1-5,few,TRBV12-3/TRBV12-4
CASSLGTGSREQYF,TRBJ2-7,few,TRBV5-6
CASSFSGNDYEQYF,TRBJ2-7,many,TRBV7-9
CASSGWTESGSSYNEQFF,TRBJ2-1,many,TRBV9
CAWTYKRGTEAFF,TRBJ1-1,many,TRBV30
CASSSPGGFPYEQYF,TRBJ2-7,-,TRBV5-6
CASSYLQDHNEQFF,TRBJ2-1,-,TRBV6-5
CASSRSGSNGNEQFF,TRBJ2-1,many,TRBV7-2
CAWDEAGAHTQYF,TRBJ2-3,few,TRBV30
CASTEGLPYNEQFF,TRBJ2-1,many,TRBV2
CTSRRGFSYNEQFF,TRBJ2-1,many,TRBV6-1
CASSIFPGETQYF,TRBJ2-5,few,TRBV19
CSARNYGLAGGIETQYF,TRBJ2-5,many,TRBV20-1
CASSPFGTGDGYTF,TRBJ1-2,many,TRBV18
CASSHTGANEQFF,TRBJ2-1,-,TRBV27
CASSPKLAGGSTGELFF,TRBJ2-2,-,TRBV5-5
CASSLADGATDTQYF,TRBJ2-3,many,TRBV10-1
CSARDPIPGQGYEQYF,TRBJ2-7,few,TRBV20-1
CASRSSGTGTYEQYF,TRBJ2-7,many,TRBV6-1
CASSLQSSGLAGVQYF,TRBJ2-7,few,TRBV5-1
CASSLASGSYEQYF,TRBJ2-7,many,TRBV11-2
CATSGGLNQPQHF,TRBJ1-5,-,TRBV15
CASRPSLAGNQETQYF,TRBJ2-5,-,TRBV4-2
CASSQNREETQYF,TRBJ2-5,many,TRBV3-1
CASSRLAGGIQETQYF,TRBJ2-5,many,TRBV6-1
CASSQGGSGRANEQYF,TRBJ2-7,many,TRBV4-1
CASSVDSRQETQYF,TRBJ2-5,few,TRBV9
CASSENKIVSNEQFF,TRBJ2-1,once,TRBV6-1
CASSSIPGLAGPTGEQFF,TRBJ2-1,-,TRBV7-3
CSARGSGYTF,TRBJ1-2,many,TRBV20-1
CASSEGRAGPQETQYF,TRBJ2-5,many,TRBV2
CASSLSGTVNQPQHF,TRBJ1-5,many,TRBV27
CAIRGQGATEAFF,TRBJ1-1,-,TRBV10-3
CASSDPAGDDTQYF,TRBJ2-3,many,TRBV10-1
CASSSFGRAFF,TRBJ1-1,many,TRBV12-3/TRBV12-4
CASNVQGGQETQYF,TRBJ2-5,many,TRBV6-1
CASSRGQRETQYF,-,-,TRBV7-3
CASREGLAADSYEQYF,TRBJ2-7,-,TRBV12-3/TRBV12-4
CASSLGSGPAGSYEQYF,TRBJ2-7,many,TRBV27
CASSGRLEAFF,TRBJ1-1,many,TRBV12-3/TRBV12-4
CAISSGTEETQYF,TRBJ2-5,many,TRBV10-3
CASSQAIGGSFGDTQYF,TRBJ2-3,few,TRBV4-2
CASGGTGLETQYF,TRBJ2-5,many,TRBV3-1
CASSLSVALLYEQYF,TRBJ2-7,many,TRBV11-2